Presented here are 25 T cell receptor beta chains from one specimen sequenced in a study of memory CD4+ T cells and cytomegalovirus serostatus. Sequenced by immunoSEQ multiplex PCR; TCRdb stores in-frame clones only, minus some. The data contain fewer than 90,000 clones, around 78% of them singletons. The sort gate was single viable CD3+CD4+CD8-CD45RO+ cells for memory CD4+ T cells. Sequenced input: memory CD4+ T cells from blood. The receptors were gathered from an adult in good health and CMV-seropositive.

The chain couples TRBV7-9 to TRBJ1-2, with no clear D. The germline V gene has CDR1 SEHNR and CDR2 FQNEAQ (reference sequence). Trimming took 2 bases from V and 9 from J, leaving 7 bases between them. CDR3 size: 11 residues. CDR3 sequence (DNA): TGTGCCAGCAGCTTATTTCCGAGCTACACCTTC. Encoded protein: CASSLFPSYTF.

The chain combines TRBV27 with TRBJ2-1, with TRBD1 matching 9 bases. This CDR3 contains 15 residues. CDR1 is MNHEY and CDR2 is SMNVEV in the germline V gene (reference sequence). V gave up 6 bases and J gave up 12 bases; unmatched junction bases: 15. The CDR3 spells CASSQAGQGEVGQFF. The CDR3 coding sequence is TGTGCCAGCAGCCAGGCGGGACAGGGTGAGGTCGGGCAGTTCTTC.

V usage is TRBV2 and J usage is TRBJ1-4, with 8 nucleotides matching TRBD1. Losses at the gene ends were 6 bases for V and 4 bases for J; bases not matched to a gene: 7. CDR3 length: 15 residues. Looked up from germline, CDR1 is SNHLY and CDR2 is FYNNEI. The CDR3 spells CASRETGAGNEKLFF. The DNA for the CDR3 is TGTGCCAGCAGAGAGACAGGGGCTGGTAATGAAAAACTGTTTTTT.

This clone was seen a few times. V usage is TRBV25-1 and J usage is TRBJ2-1; no definite D call. The CDR3 totals 13 residues. Trimming removed 2 bases at V and 6 bases at J, with 8 bases between. Germline CDR1 MGHDK, CDR2 SYGVNS. CDR3: CASSERRGNEQFF. The CDR3 DNA reads TGTGCCAGCAGTGAACGGCGCGGCAATGAGCAGTTCTTC.

The chain uses TRBV7-9 and TRBJ1-3; 9 nucleotides agree with TRBD1. Germline values: CDR1 SEHNR, CDR2 FQNEAQ (reference sequence). The CDR3 spans 14 residues. The J segment lost 12 bases and the V segment lost 0 bases, leaving 6 bases of the junction unmatched. CDR3 nucleotides: TGTGCCAGCAGCTTAGCCACGGGACAGGGAATCATATATTTT. Amino acid sequence: CASSLATGQGIIYF.

The chain links TRBV13 to TRBJ1-1; tentative D call: TRBD1 (6 bases). This CDR3 has 14 amino acids. Trimming shortened V by 1 base and J by 4 bases, and 10 bases separated the two germline ends. Germline V gene sequence: CDR1 PRHDT, CDR2 FYEKMQ (reference sequence). CDR3 bases: TGTGCCAGCAGCTTAGCGGGGGGCGGCACTGAAGCTTTCTTT. It is translated as CASSLAGGGTEAFF.

The chain carries TRBV7-2 and TRBJ2-7; the match to TRBD2 covers 14 bases. V lost 1 base to trimming and J lost 0 bases; unmatched junction nucleotides: 5. The CDR3 runs to 18 residues. The germline gives CDR1 SGHTA, CDR2 FQGNSA. CDR3 in DNA: TGTGCCAGCAGCTTAGGGACTAGCGGGAGGACCGTCTCCTACGAGCAGTACGTC. This codes for CASSLGTSGRTVSYEQYV.

This clone has more than one count but fewer than ten. The chain is built from TRBV7-2 and TRBJ2-5, with a possible D match to TRBD2 (6 bases). There are 15 residues in the CDR3. Trimming left V 0 bases short and J 5 bases short, with 13 bases between. Germline V gene data show CDR1 as SGHTA and CDR2 as FQGNSA. As DNA, the CDR3 is TGTGCCAGCAGCTTAGCGGCTGCGGGGAGGGAGACCCAGTACTTC. Translation: CASSLAAAGRETQYF.

The genes are TRBV28 and TRBJ1-6, with TRBD1 matching 8 bases. The CDR3 covers 16 residues. The germline CDR1 and CDR2 sequences are MDHEN and SYDVKM. Trimming removed 7 bases from V and 3 bases from J; junction bases left unmatched: 8. The CDR3 nucleotides are TGTGCCAGCACCTCAGGGGGCTTTAGCTATAATTCACCCCTCCACTTT. Amino acid sequence: CASTSGGFSYNSPLHF.

This chain connects TRBV7-2 to TRBJ2-3, with a possible D match to TRBD2 (6 bases). Germline assignment: CDR1 SGHTA and CDR2 FQGNSA. The CDR3 totals 16 residues. V dropped 5 bases and J dropped 4 bases, with 19 bases sitting between them. Written as DNA, the CDR3 is TGTGCCAGCAGCCTCCAGGTTTCTTCGGGGGCAGATACGCAGTATTTT. It codes for CASSLQVSSGADTQYF.

J is TRBJ1-5 and V is TRBV6-1, with a possible D match to TRBD1 (6 bases). Germline V gives CDR1 MNHNS, CDR2 SASEGT. The CDR3 runs to 15 residues. V was trimmed by 4 bases and J by 5 bases, leaving 15 bases between them. The CDR3 coding sequence is TGTGCCAGCAGTGGATTACAGGGTTTCGATCAGCCCCAGCATTTT. It yields the protein CASSGLQGFDQPQHF.

The J gene is TRBJ1-1, the V gene TRBV11-2; the D is unclear. The germline V gene has CDR1 SGHAT and CDR2 FQNNGV. The V gene lost 3 bases and the J gene lost 3 bases, with 14 bases spanning the gap. The CDR3 runs 15 residues. The CDR3 DNA reads as TGTGCCAGCAGCTTCCTCGGTGGAGAGTACACTGAAGCTTTCTTT. Protein: CASSFLGGEYTEAFF.

The V call is TRBV5-1, the J call TRBJ2-7, with 8 nucleotides matching TRBD1. The CDR3 is made up of 14 amino acids. J was trimmed by 6 bases and V by 0 bases; bases with no gene match: 5. The V gene's germline CDR1 is SGHRS and CDR2 YFSETQ. The CDR3 DNA reads as TGCGCCAGCAGCTTGGTCAGGGGGCGCGGCGAGCAGTACTTC. Translated, it gives CASSLVRGRGEQYF.

The CDR3 DNA reads as TGTGCCAGCAGTTTAGTTGGGGGTGACACTGAAGCTTTCTTT. Amino acid sequence: CASSLVGGDTEAFF. The chain recombines TRBV27 with TRBJ1-1, with TRBD1 as a possible D gene (5 bases). Trimming shortened V by 2 bases and J by 3 bases, and 10 bases separated the two germline ends. CDR1 MNHEY and CDR2 SMNVEV come from the germline V gene (reference sequence). The CDR3 has 14 residues.

The chain uses TRBV6-5 and TRBJ1-2; D unclear. V was cut by 0 bases and J by 4 bases, with 12 bases left in between. The CDR3 is 15 residues long. Germline lookup yields CDR1 MNHEY and CDR2 SVGAGI. DNA of the CDR3: TGTGCCAGCAGTTACTCCGGGGTTCGGACCTATGGCTACACCTTC. It yields the protein CASSYSGVRTYGYTF.

V is TRBV4-3 and J is TRBJ1-1; no clear D gene. The V gene lost 6 bases and the J gene lost 7 bases, with 12 bases spanning the gap. There are 12 residues in the CDR3. Per germline, CDR1 LGHNA and CDR2 YSLEER. In nucleotides, the CDR3 is TGCGCCAGCAGTCATATAGCGGGTGAAGCTTTCTTT. Protein: CASSHIAGEAFF.

V is TRBV2 and J is TRBJ2-1; 12 bases agree with TRBD2. In germline, CDR1 is SNHLY, CDR2 FYNNEI. V was pared by 8 bases and J by 7 bases, with 6 bases of the junction left unmatched. The CDR3 contains 14 residues. The CDR3 DNA is TGTGCCAGCGGACTAGCGGGACGAGGGAATGAGCAGTTCTTC. It is translated as CASGLAGRGNEQFF.

The chain employs TRBV13 and TRBJ1-1, with 9 nucleotides matching TRBD1. Germline V CDR1 and CDR2: PRHDT, FYEKMQ (reference sequence). CDR3 length: 14 residues. V was clipped by 4 bases and J by 4 bases; unmatched bases: 4. Here the CDR3 reads CASSSTGGGTEAFF. In nucleotides, the CDR3 is TGTGCCAGCAGCTCCACAGGGGGCGGCACTGAAGCTTTCTTT.

This clone was picked up a small number of times. The genes are TRBV19 and TRBJ1-2, with D unresolved. Germline V gene data show CDR1 as LNHDA and CDR2 as SQIVND (reference sequence). V lost 8 bases and J lost 4, with 11 bases in between. The CDR3 runs 12 residues. The CDR3 coding sequence is TGTGCCAGTTTTCGCCTCGGCTATGGCTACACCTTC. Translated, it gives CASFRLGYGYTF.

The rearrangement joins TRBV6-1 to TRBJ2-7; D remains unclear. Trimming left V 2 bases short and J 6 bases short, with 8 bases between. CDR1 is MNHNS, CDR2 SASEGT, per germline. CDR3 length: 12 residues. The CDR3 region has the DNA TGTGCCAGCAGTGAAATTGTATCCGAGCAGTACGTC. As protein: CASSEIVSEQYV.

By sample share, this clone is medium-sized. V usage is TRBV27 and J usage is TRBJ2-7; maybe TRBD1 (5 bases). The CDR3 spans 14 residues. Germline values: CDR1 MNHEY, CDR2 SMNVEV (reference sequence). Trimming removed 5 bases at V and 2 bases at J, with 13 bases between. The DNA of the CDR3 is TGTGCCAGCAGTCACACGACAGAACCCTACGAGCAGTACTTC. Protein sequence: CASSHTTEPYEQYF.

The J gene is TRBJ2-1, the V gene TRBV5-6, with D unclear. Germline-derived CDR1 and CDR2 are SGHDT and YYEEEE. The length of the CDR3 is 15 residues. The V and J ends lost 7 bases and 2 bases respectively, with 16 bases between them. CDR3 in DNA: TGTGCCAGCCGCGAAAACCGGGTTGCCTACAATGAGCAGTTCTTC. Its protein is CASRENRVAYNEQFF.

There are a few counts of this clone. This chain connects TRBV12-5 to TRBJ2-1, with a weak D call TRBD2 (6 bases). This CDR3 is 15 amino acids long. From germline, CDR1 is LGHNT and CDR2 FRNRAP. Trimming cost V 1 base and J 8 bases, with 15 bases left between them. CDR3 protein: CASGLGGTSGDEQFF. DNA for the CDR3: TGTGCTAGTGGTTTGGGGGGGACCTCGGGAGATGAGCAGTTCTTC.

This clone has a handful of counts. This sequence joins TRBV19 and TRBJ1-6, with D uncertain. The length of the CDR3 is 14 residues. V was shortened by 4 bases and J by 14 bases, with 18 bases between the two germline ends. Germline CDR1 is LNHDA and CDR2 is SQIVND (reference sequence). CDR3 sequence: CASSKRATLGSLHF. For the CDR3, the DNA is TGTGCCAGTAGTAAGAGGGCTACCTTAGGGTCCCTCCACTTT.

The chain links TRBV11-3 to TRBJ2-1; TRBD2 matches 8 bases. The trim removed 5 bases at V and 6 bases at J, leaving 12 bases unmatched. Germline V gene data show CDR1 as SGHNT and CDR2 as YENEEA. The CDR3 has 16 amino acids. This CDR3 is CASSQRLSREANEQFF. In nucleotides, the CDR3 is TGTGCCAGCAGCCAAAGGCTTTCGCGGGAGGCCAATGAGCAGTTCTTC.